This T cell receptor beta chain emerged from a study of shared clonotypes between healthy human individuals. Overall study findings and caveats: In a few donors, around 4.8% of naive CD4 clonotypes appeared in common. Non-shared clonotypes showed lower generation probabilities than clonotypes common to all four donors. Naive subsets generally exceeded memory subsets in estimated richness.

The CDR3 contains 15 residues. Trimming at V came to 2 bases and at J to 4 bases, leaving 3 bases not matched to a gene. Germline V lookup: CDR1 SGDLS, CDR2 YYNGEE. Note on this clone: The antigen is unknown. Other DNA sequences from this sample encode an identical CDR3 as well.

The assay ran at deep level. TCRdb's table, derived via immunoSEQ multiplex PCR, lists solely in-frame clones and lacks some. The sample comprises some 2,500,000 clones, approximately 93% of which are singletons, and 0.36% rests with the top ten. This rearrangement joins TRBV9 to TRBJ2-1; TRBD2 matches at 10 bases. The sequence came from a man aged 18 to 30 in good health. Some clones in this sample may be carry-over from other donors' samples. Specimen: naive CD4+ T cells from PBMCs. Indicated subset: CD45RA+ positively selected. Written as DNA, the CDR3 is TGTGCCAGCAGCGTCACTAGCGGGACATACAATGAGCAGTTCTTC. Translation: CASSVTSGTYNEQFF.